This T cell receptor (beta chain) appears in the sequencing data of a study of cytomegalovirus exposure and HLA in healthy donors (dated by TCRdb to 2015 to 2018). In the study overall: An earlier analysis of 587 of the donors reported approximately 300 Gb of sequence data and 95 million to 140 million unique TCR beta sequences obtained from approximately 180 million T cells. An early release that covered approximately 600 HLA-typed donors contained around 300 gigabases of sequencing data and tens of millions of unique TCR sequences. Among the 398 genotyped donors, around 79% belonged to the genetic ancestry cluster associated with self-reported Caucasian donors. The aim of the study was to test whether cataloging public T cell receptors could identify signatures of past pathogen exposure. The T cell repertoires of around 730 subjects were profiled by immunosequencing and related to cytomegalovirus serostatus. Besides the first cohort of 550 to 750 subjects, a separate validation cohort made up of roughly 130 different subjects was used. To predict cytomegalovirus infection status, the study brought together high-throughput TCR immunosequencing, statistical association of individual TCRs with disease status, and machine learning. A later analysis re-examined previously published TCR beta repertoires from about 700 donors and added high-resolution HLA genotyping to investigate patterns of TCR occurrence. Rather than drawing on any new phenotypic data, the later analysis identified candidate immune exposures from TCR beta sequences and the way those sequences occurred across donors. An earlier analysis of 587 of the donors used high-throughput TCR beta sequencing to judge whether each TCR beta V gene segment behaved as functional or pseudogenic. Donor age, sex, ethnicity and CMV serostatus were compiled together with the repertoire data. In a later genetic analysis, genome-wide SNP genotypes for about 65% of the 666 donors were used, and that subset was treated as a discovery cohort. Every discovery cohort repertoire had been produced on one sequencing platform. Both class I and class II loci were covered by HLA typing, at four-digit resolution. Typing coverage differed by locus: A, B, C, DRB1 and DQB1 were typed in roughly 629-640 donors, DQA1 in 522, DPA1 in roughly 590, and DPB1 in about 450. Roughly 5 DR-DQ haplotypes were handled as single units for association and clustering, since linkage in the cohort was strong. On average, 235,054 unique TCR beta nucleotide sequences were sequenced per donor among about 400 genotyped donors of the cohort, with roughly a sixth of those sequences being non-productive. Summary of the overall study and its limitations: Compared with the approximately 670-donor mean, donors in an Asian-associated ancestry cluster had fewer N-insertions in productive TCRs, according to a later genetic analysis. In a later analysis, several top co-occurrence clusters were reported to appear linked to parvovirus B19, influenza, CMV and Epstein-Barr virus. According to a later analysis, TCR association rates differed among HLA loci, with DRB1 alleles showing the most associated TCRs and HLA-C alleles showing the fewest. A further reported finding was that TCR beta sequences accurately predicted the HLA-A and HLA-B alleles for most subjects in the first cohort. It was suggested by the authors that the approach could potentially be generalized to other disease states and immunological phenotypes. The earlier analysis of around 600 of the donors excluded approximately 15 rarely observed V segments, including chromosome 9 orphons, because counts were too low. Most CMV-associated TCR beta chains appeared to be HLA-restricted in a later analysis, and the HLA associations seemed to be driven largely by CMV exposure. The presence/absence analyses assumed that sequencing depth was roughly uniform across donors, and that assumption may not be true. In an earlier analysis of more than 450 of the donors, most TCR beta V segments were observed in productive rearrangements about 87% or about 30% of the time, broadly matching IMGT annotations. Some IMGT-functional V segments, including TRBV6-2 and TRBV6-3, could not be told apart with the 87-base-pair reads, so those segments were excluded. A later analysis associated about 18,000 TCR beta sequences with specific HLA alleles at a false discovery rate of 0.05. Most TCR sequences were observed very rarely across donors, whereas some public TCRs were present in many individuals. In a later analysis, HLA-associated TCR beta chains were found to be more clonally expanded and to have lower generation probabilities than equally common non-associated chains. V-gene and J-gene trimming of TCR beta chains was associated with a missense DCLRE1C variant in a later genetic analysis, and the association was replicated in an independent cohort. A few of the identified cytomegalovirus-associated TCR beta chains were confirmed in vitro to be specific for cytomegalovirus antigens. Because HLA typing was missing for some donors at each locus, association tests included only the typed subset. Assigning TCR associations to individual alleles was difficult when HLA alleles, especially DR and DQ, strongly co-occurred. Immune exposure information for the cohort was limited to CMV serostatus. A total of 150 or so TCR beta chains were listed by the study as associated with cytomegalovirus. Cytomegalovirus status was reported to be diagnosed by the classifier with high specificity and sensitivity in both the original and validation cohorts. A cluster of highly shared sequence variants was judged likely to be a technical artifact of the sequencing pipeline. Linkage disequilibrium might explain the correlated functional status among segregating V segments, but an unknown experimental factor could not be excluded. Only TCR beta chains were sequenced in this cohort, and the absence of alpha or paired-chain data limited detectable features.

The junction shows trimming of 5 bases on V and 1 base on J, and the gene matches do not reach 5 bases of it. Via the germline V gene, CDR1 is SGHTA and CDR2 FQGTGA. The CDR3 starts with the cysteine, ends with the phenylalanine, and has 15 residues. Only the CDR3 part of the read is kept: 45 bases, read in frame from the first base. To prepare the library, the immunoSEQ multiplex PCR assay was applied. For the multiplex PCR, a mixture combining 60 forward primers for TCR Vbeta segments and 13 reverse primers for TCR Jbeta segments was used. Amplification of the CDR3 region of rearranged TCR beta genes was performed with a multiplex PCR assay on genomic DNA. The Illumina HiSeq System was used to sequence the amplified TCR beta libraries as 87-base-pair reads. The authors' pipeline ran thus. Across the 600 to 700 repertoires, a later analysis counted some 80 million unique TCR beta chains, roughly 11 million of which were shared by at least two donors. A nearest-neighbor algorithm error-corrected the raw reads and collapsed the reads into unique sequences, merging closely related sequences to remove PCR and sequencing errors. Alignment of CDR3 sequences to IMGT reference sequences was used to assign V, D and J gene segments. Each retained sequence needed at least a six-nucleotide match to both a V gene segment and a J gene segment. Rearrangements were called productive when the CDR3 lacked stop codons and stayed in frame with V and J; all others were non-productive. CDR3 was defined according to IMGT convention as the region running from the second conserved V-encoded cysteine to the conserved J-encoded phenylalanine. In an earlier analysis of more than 550 of the donors, sequences lacking an unambiguous match to a single V gene segment were excluded. An earlier analysis of 500 to 700 of the donors classified V segments as functional when productive rearrangements were above 56.7% and as segregating when the standard deviation between donors was above 5%. To diagnose cytomegalovirus status from the catalog of TCR beta chain sequences, a statistical classification framework was built. V and J gene assignment, in a later analysis, came from comparing TCR nucleotide sequences with IMGT/GENE-DB human TR gene sequences. The TCRdist pipeline was used in a later analysis to assign CDR3 sequences and most-parsimonious VDJ recombination scenarios. In a later analysis, every TCR beta chain was defined by the combination of its CDR3 amino acid sequence and its V-gene family, and reads without a unique V-gene family were dropped. A later analysis removed roughly 590 highly shared, low-generation-probability nucleotide sequences to deal with suspected cross-contamination and a sequencing artifact. In a later analysis, a clonal expansion index for each public chain was calculated from normalized within-repertoire ranks of inferred template counts. Generation probabilities in a later analysis came from a VDJ recombination model fitted to out-of-frame rearrangements, and those results were checked against IGoR. In a later analysis, TCR-TCR, TCR-HLA and TCR-CMV co-occurrence was scored with hypergeometric tests, and a repertoire-size bias correction was applied to TCR pairs. False discovery rates were estimated in a later analysis by permuting HLA or CMV assignments 20 times. In a later analysis, co-occurring TCRs were grouped with DBSCAN, and TCRdist sequence similarity was added when clustering was performed within HLA-allele-positive subsets. Co-occurrence clustering excluded repertoires with fewer than 30,000 or more than 120,000 public chains, plus five with anomalous nucleotide sharing. The source is immuneACCESS, and TCRdb retained only in-frame sequences with V and J called. Part of the clones is not carried over; for the studies checked, unresolved V genes explain less than half of this, and the remainder is unexplained. V and J calls and clone size are copied from that table; D and trimming were computed from the DNA. The sample table contains about 60,000 clones; only one count was recorded for approximately 71% of them. The ten largest make up around a third of the sample.

A word on this clone: Its antigen is still unknown. Qualities for individual bases were not recorded, and no much larger clone is one base off.

The cohort comprised 666 healthy bone marrow donors. Cohort members were all nominally healthy when sampled, although unrecorded immune exposures were likely present. The donor was CMV seropositive and was included in the group of 289 seropositive cohort members. A peripheral blood sample was collected from each donor, and TCR beta sequencing was performed on peripheral blood mononuclear cells. Genomic DNA extraction from the blood cell samples was performed with the Qiagen DNeasy Blood Extraction Kit. The sample taken for sequencing was PBMCs. The chain is encoded by TRBV7-3 joined to TRBJ1-1, with 9 bases matching TRBD1. The clonotype comes from a man aged 40-55 years in good health and CMV-seropositive. The DNA sequence reads TGTGCCAGCAGCCCCCAGACAGGGGGGAACACTGAAGCTTTCTTT. Translated, it reads CASSPQTGGNTEAFF.